The present T cell receptor (beta chain) was sequenced within a study of graft-versus-host responses after intestinal transplantation. Study overall: Uniformly, recipients were administered anti-thymocyte globulin induction with subsequent tacrolimus and steroids for about 3 years. Points from the study as a whole: GvH clone levels peaked in circulation, and this peak was associated with early post-transplant HvG declines.

Repertoires were generated with immunoSEQ multiplex PCR, while TCRdb's copy carries only in-frame clones and drops some. The data hold about 15,000 clones, with approximately 30% observed a single time. The authors sorted proliferating CFSE-low CD3+CD4+ and CD3+CD8+ responders after the reaction. V shed 3 bases and J shed 3 bases, with 14 bases lying between them. CDR1 and CDR2 from the germline V gene are SGHTA and FQGTGA. The CDR3 has 16 residues. The clonotype comes from a human patient who received an intestinal transplant. The sequencing here drew on alloreactive CD4+ T cells from a mixed lymphocyte reaction culture, taken before intestinal transplant. Documented subset: CFSE-low proliferating T cells sorted from approximately 6-day pre-transplant mixed lymphocyte reaction (GvH or HvG direction). The genes are TRBV7-3 and TRBJ2-2, with D possibly being TRBD2 (6 bases). This chain's CDR3 is CASSFTPGGDTGELFF. The CDR3 nucleotides are TGTGCCAGCAGCTTCACACCCGGGGGAGACACCGGGGAGCTGTTTTTT.